This T cell receptor (beta chain) emerged from a study of T-cell memory formation after mild COVID-19. Study-level findings and limits: Some SARS-CoV-2-responding clones were already detected in memory before infection.

Each CDR3 protein gets one entry after TCRdb re-called the 5' RACE reads with MiXCR. The repertoire holds around 300,000 distinct CDR3 sequences, with roughly 13% as singletons. A few counts support this clonotype. No antigen is known for it. The sequence was obtained from a man aged 18-30 years who had mild COVID-19 (a few samples of this study predate the infection). Cell type and time point are not known. The sample was PBMCs or a T cell subset sorted from them (not recorded which).

This CDR3 is CASSLAAGGTYGYTF. CDR3 DNA sequence: TGTGCCAGCAGCTTGGCCGCAGGGGGGACCTATGGCTACACCTTC. The chain uses TRBV5-5 and TRBJ1-2; 7 bases agree with TRBD1. Looked up from germline, CDR1 is SGHKS and CDR2 is YYEKEE (reference sequence). This CDR3 is 15 amino acids long. V was pared by 0 bases and J by 4 bases, with 6 bases of the junction left unmatched. Full variable domain (outside the CDR3, taken from reference TRBV5-5 and TRBJ1-2): DAGVTQSPTHLIKTRGQQVTLRCSPISGHKSVSWYQQVLGQGPQFIFQYYEKEERGRGNFPDRFSARQFPNYSSELNVNALLLGDSALYLCASSLAAGGTYGYTFGSGTRLTVV.